Presented here are 3 T cell receptor beta chains from one specimen sequenced in a study of blood T cells in healthy people across ages. A second about 7 to 12 cycle PCR used barcoded and J-beta primers. Using its own MiXCR run on the 5' RACE reads, TCRdb lists one record per CDR3 protein. The table records about 1,500,000 distinct CDR3 sequences, 28% of them present only once. Sequencing was carried out using blood. The receptors originated from a woman aged 25 to 39 in good health.

The chain employs TRBV5-1 and TRBJ2-4; maybe TRBD2 (6 bases). Trimming removed 0 bases at V and 2 bases at J, with 12 bases between. This CDR3 spans 16 amino acids. Germline lookup yields CDR1 SGHRS and CDR2 YFSETQ. CDR3 sequence (DNA): TGCGCCAGCAGCTTGGGTGCAGGGAGGACCAAAAACATTCAGTACTTC. This gives the protein CASSLGAGRTKNIQYF.

This clonotype was seen only once. The rearrangement links TRBV20-1 to TRBJ1-5; 9 bases are a match to TRBD1. This CDR3 comprises 14 residues. With V trimmed by 3 bases and J by 4 bases, 4 bases remained unmatched. Germline V CDR1 and CDR2: DFQATT, SNEGSKA (reference sequence). CDR3 sequence: CSASSTGGNQPQHF. The CDR3 DNA reads as TGCAGTGCTAGTTCGACAGGGGGAAATCAGCCCCAGCATTTT.

This clonotype was detected a few times. The chain uses TRBV6-5 and TRBJ2-1, with TRBD2 identical over 11 bases. Germline CDR1 reads MNHEY; CDR2 reads SVGAGI. This CDR3 has 16 residues. Losses at the gene ends were 6 bases for V and 6 bases for J; bases not matched to a gene: 10. CDR3 sequence: CASSPPGLAAFNEQFF. The DNA for the CDR3 is TGTGCCAGCAGCCCTCCGGGACTAGCGGCTTTCAATGAGCAGTTCTTC.